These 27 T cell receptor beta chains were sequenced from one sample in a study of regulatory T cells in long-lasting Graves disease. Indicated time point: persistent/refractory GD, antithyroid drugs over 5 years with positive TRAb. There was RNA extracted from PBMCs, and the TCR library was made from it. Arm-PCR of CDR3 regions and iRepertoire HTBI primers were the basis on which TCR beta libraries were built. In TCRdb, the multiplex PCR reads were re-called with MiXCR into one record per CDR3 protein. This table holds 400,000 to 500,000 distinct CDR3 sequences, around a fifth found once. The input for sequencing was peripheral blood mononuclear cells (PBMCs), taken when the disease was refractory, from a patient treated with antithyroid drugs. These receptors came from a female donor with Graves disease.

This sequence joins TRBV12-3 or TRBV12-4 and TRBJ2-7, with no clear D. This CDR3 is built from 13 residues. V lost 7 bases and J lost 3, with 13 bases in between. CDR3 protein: CASKPHLHYEQYF. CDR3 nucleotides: TGTGCCAGCAAGCCCCACTTACACTACGAGCAGTACTTC.

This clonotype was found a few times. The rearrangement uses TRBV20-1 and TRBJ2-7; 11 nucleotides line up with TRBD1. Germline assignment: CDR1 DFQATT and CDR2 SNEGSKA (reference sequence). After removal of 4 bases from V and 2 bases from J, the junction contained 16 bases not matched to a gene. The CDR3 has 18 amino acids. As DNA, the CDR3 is TGCAGTGCTACCTTCCCGCGGACAGGGGGCTCCCTACCCTACGAGCAGTACTTC. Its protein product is CSATFPRTGGSLPYEQYF.

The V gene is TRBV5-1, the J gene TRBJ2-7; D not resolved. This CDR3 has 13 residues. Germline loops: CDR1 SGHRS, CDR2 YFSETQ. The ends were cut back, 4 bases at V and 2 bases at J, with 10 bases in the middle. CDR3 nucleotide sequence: TGCGCCAGCAGCCCCCTAAACACCTACGAGCAGTACTTC. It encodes CASSPLNTYEQYF.

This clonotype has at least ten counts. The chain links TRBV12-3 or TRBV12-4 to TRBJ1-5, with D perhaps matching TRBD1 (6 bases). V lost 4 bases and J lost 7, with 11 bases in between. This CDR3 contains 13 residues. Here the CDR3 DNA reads TGTGCCAGCAGTTCAGGGGTGAAACAGCCCCAGCATTTT. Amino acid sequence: CASSSGVKQPQHF.

The CDR3 DNA sequence: TGTGCCAGTAGTACAGGAGGGGGGACGGGCAATCAGCCCCAGCATTTT. Translating it yields CASSTGGGTGNQPQHF. This chain joins TRBV19 and TRBJ1-5; weak D call: TRBD1 (6 bases). Germline values: CDR1 LNHDA, CDR2 SQIVND (reference sequence). The CDR3 consists of 16 residues. V was shortened by 4 bases and J by 2 bases, with 15 bases between the two germline ends.

The CDR3 coding sequence is TGTGCCAGCAGTTTCCATGAGTTGGGTGAGCAGTTCTTC. Protein product: CASSFHELGEQFF. The V call is TRBV12-3 or TRBV12-4, the J call TRBJ2-1; unclear D gene. The CDR3 loop spans 13 amino acids. Trimming removed 3 bases from V and 9 bases from J, with 12 bases in between.

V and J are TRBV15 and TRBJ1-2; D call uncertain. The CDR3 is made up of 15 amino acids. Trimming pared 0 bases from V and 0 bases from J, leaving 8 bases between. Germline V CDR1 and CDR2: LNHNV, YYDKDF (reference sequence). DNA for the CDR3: TGTGCCACCAGCAGAGATCCGGGTCCTAACTATGGCTACACCTTC. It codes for CATSRDPGPNYGYTF.

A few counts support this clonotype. In DNA form, the CDR3 reads TGTGCCATCAGTCCGCAGGGGGCACGGGACGAGCAGTACTTC. Its protein product is CAISPQGARDEQYF. The chain recombines TRBV10-3 with TRBJ2-7; 8 bases match TRBD1. Germline CDR1 reads ENHRY; CDR2 reads SYGVKD. The CDR3 is 14 residues long. Unmatched junction bases numbered 8, after V lost 5 bases and J lost 5 bases.

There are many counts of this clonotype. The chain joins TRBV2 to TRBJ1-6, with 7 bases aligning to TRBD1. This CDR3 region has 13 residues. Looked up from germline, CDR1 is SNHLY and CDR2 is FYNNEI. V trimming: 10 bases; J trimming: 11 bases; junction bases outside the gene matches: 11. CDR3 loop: CATRQGREPPLHF. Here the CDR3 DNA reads TGTGCCACCCGACAGGGAAGGGAACCACCCCTCCACTTT. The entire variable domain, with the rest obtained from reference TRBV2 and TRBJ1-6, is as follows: EPEVTQTPSHQVTQMGQEVILRCVPISNHLYFYWYRQILGQKVEFLVSFYNNEISEKSEIFDDQFSVERPDGSNFTLKIRSTKLEDSAMYFCATRQGREPPLHFGNGTRLTVT.

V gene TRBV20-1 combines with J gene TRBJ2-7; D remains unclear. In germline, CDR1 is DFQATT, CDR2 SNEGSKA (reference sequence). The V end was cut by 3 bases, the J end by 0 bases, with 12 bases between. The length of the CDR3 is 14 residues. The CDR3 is CSASPPSLSYEQYF. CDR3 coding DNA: TGCAGTGCTAGCCCCCCATCTCTCTCCTACGAGCAGTACTTC.

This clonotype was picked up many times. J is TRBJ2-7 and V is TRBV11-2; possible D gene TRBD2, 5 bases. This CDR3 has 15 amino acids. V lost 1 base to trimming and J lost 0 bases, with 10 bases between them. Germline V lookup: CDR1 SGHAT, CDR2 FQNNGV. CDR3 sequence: CASSLGRTVSYEQYF. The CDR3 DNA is TGTGCCAGCAGCTTAGGGAGGACGGTCTCCTACGAGCAGTACTTC.

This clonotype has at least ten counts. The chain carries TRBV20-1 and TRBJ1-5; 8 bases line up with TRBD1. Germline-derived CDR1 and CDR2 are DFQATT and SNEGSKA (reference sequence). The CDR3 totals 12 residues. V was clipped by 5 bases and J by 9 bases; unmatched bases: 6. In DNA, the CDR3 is TGCAGTGCTGCCAGGGGGCGGGCGCCCCAGCATTTT. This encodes CSAARGRAPQHF.

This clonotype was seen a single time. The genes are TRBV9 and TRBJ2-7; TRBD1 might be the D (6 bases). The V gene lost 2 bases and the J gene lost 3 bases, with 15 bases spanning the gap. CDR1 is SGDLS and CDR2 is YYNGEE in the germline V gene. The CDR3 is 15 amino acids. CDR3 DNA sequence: TGTGCCAGCAGCGTGGACCCTTGGACAGTCTACGAGCAGTACTTC. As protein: CASSVDPWTVYEQYF.

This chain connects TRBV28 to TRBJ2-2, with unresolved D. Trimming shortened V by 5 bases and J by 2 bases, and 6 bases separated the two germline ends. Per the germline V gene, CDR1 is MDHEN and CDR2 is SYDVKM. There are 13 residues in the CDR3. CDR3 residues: CASSTYNTGELFF. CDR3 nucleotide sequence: TGTGCCAGCAGTACCTATAACACCGGGGAGCTGTTTTTT.

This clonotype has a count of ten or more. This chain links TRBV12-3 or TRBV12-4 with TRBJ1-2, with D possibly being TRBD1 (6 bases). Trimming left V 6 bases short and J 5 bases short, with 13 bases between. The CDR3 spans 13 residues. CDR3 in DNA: TGTGCCAGCAGCCTCGGGGGGCAATATGGCTACACCTTC. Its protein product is CASSLGGQYGYTF.

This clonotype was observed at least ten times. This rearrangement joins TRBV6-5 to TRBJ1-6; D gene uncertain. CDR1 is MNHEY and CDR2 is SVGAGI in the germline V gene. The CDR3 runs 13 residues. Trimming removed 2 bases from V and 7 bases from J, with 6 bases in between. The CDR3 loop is CASSYVANSPLHF. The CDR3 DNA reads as TGTGCCAGCAGTTACGTGGCCAATTCACCCCTCCACTTT.

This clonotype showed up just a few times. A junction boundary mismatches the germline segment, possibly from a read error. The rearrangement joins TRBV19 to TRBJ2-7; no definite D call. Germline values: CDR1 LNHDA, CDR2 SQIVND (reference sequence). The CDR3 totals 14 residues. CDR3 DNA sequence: TGTGCCGGTAGTTCGCATGCACGGCCCTACGAGCAGTACTTC. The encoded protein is CAGSSHARPYEQYF.

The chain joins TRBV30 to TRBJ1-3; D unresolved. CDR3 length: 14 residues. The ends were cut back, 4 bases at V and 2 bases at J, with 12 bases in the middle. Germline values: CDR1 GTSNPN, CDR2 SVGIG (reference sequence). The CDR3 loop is CAWIAFYPGNTIYF. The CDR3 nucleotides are TGTGCCTGGATCGCATTCTATCCTGGAAACACCATATATTTT.

The chain's CDR3 is CASSPQGAPTTDTQYF. In nucleotides, the CDR3 is TGTGCCAGCAGTCCCCAAGGGGCCCCGACGACAGATACGCAGTATTTT. V usage is TRBV28 and J usage is TRBJ2-3, with D perhaps TRBD1 (5 bases). Per the germline V gene, CDR1 is MDHEN and CDR2 is SYDVKM. Trimming left V 5 bases short and J 3 bases short, with 18 bases between. CDR3 length equals 16 residues. Supplemented by reference TRBV28 and TRBJ2-3, the full variable domain reads DVKVTQSSRYLVKRTGEKVFLECVQDMDHENMFWYRQDPGLGLRLIYFSYDVKMKEKGDIPEGYSVSREKKERFSLILESASTNQTSMYLCASSPQGAPTTDTQYFGPGTRLTVL.

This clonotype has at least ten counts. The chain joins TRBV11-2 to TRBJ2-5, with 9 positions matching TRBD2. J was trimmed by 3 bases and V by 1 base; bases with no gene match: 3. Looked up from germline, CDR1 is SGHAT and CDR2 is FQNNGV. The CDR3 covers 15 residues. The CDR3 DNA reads TGTGCCAGCAGCTTAGGTAGCGGGAGTGAAGAGACCCAGTACTTC. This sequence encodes CASSLGSGSEETQYF.

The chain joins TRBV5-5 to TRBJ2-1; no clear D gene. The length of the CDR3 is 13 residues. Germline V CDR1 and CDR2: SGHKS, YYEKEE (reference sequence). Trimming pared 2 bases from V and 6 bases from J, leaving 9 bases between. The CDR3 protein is CASSLTDSNEQFF. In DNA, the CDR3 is TGTGCCAGCAGCTTAACTGATTCCAATGAGCAGTTCTTC.

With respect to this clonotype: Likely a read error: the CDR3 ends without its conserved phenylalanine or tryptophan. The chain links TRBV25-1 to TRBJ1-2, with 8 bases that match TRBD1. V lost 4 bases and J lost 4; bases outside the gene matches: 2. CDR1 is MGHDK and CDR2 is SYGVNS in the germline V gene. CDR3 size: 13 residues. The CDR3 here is CASSAGTGYGYTS. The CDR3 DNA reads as TGTGCCAGCAGTGCCGGGACAGGCTATGGCTACACCTCC.

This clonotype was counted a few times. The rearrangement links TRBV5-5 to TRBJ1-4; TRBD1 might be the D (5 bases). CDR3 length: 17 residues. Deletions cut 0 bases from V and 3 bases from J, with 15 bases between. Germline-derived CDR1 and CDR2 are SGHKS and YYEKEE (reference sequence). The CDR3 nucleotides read TGTGCCAGCAGCTTGGTGAGCGGGACGAGAGCTAATGAAAAACTGTTTTTT. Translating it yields CASSLVSGTRANEKLFF. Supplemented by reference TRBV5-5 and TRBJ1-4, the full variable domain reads DAGVTQSPTHLIKTRGQQVTLRCSPISGHKSVSWYQQVLGQGPQFIFQYYEKEERGRGNFPDRFSARQFPNYSSELNVNALLLGDSALYLCASSLVSGTRANEKLFFGSGTQLSVL.

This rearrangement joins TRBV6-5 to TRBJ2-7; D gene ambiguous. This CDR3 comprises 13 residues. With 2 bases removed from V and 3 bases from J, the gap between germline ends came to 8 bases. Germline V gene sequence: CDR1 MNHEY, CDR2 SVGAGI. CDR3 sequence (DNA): TGTGCCAGCAGTTACGGACCCCACTACGAGCAGTACTTC. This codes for CASSYGPHYEQYF.

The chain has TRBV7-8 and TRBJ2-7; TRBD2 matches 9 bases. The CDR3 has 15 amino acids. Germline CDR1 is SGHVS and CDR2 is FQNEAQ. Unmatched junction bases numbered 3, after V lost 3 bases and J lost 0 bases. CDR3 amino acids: CASSFRLAASYEQYF. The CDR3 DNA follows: TGTGCCAGCAGCTTCCGACTAGCGGCCTCCTACGAGCAGTACTTC. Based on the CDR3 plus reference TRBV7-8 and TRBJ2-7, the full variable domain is GAGVSQSPRYKVAKRGQDVALRCDPISGHVSLFWYQQALGQGPEFLTYFQNEAQLDKSGLPSDRFFAERPEGSVSTLKIQRTQQEDSAVYLCASSFRLAASYEQYFGPGTRLTVT.

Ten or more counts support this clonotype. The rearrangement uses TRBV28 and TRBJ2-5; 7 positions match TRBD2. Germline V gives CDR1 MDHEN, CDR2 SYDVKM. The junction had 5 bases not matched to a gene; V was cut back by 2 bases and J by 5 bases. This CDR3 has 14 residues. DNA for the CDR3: TGTGCCAGCAGTTTAGGGGGGGTAGGGGAGACCCAGTACTTC. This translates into CASSLGGVGETQYF. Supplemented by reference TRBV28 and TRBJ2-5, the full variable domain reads DVKVTQSSRYLVKRTGEKVFLECVQDMDHENMFWYRQDPGLGLRLIYFSYDVKMKEKGDIPEGYSVSREKKERFSLILESASTNQTSMYLCASSLGGVGETQYFGPGTRLLVL.

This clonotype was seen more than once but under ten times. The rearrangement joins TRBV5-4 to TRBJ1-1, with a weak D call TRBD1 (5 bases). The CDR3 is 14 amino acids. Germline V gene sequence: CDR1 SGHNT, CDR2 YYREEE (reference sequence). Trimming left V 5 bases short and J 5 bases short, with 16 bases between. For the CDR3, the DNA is TGTGCCAGCAGGACGGGACTAGTAGAGACTGAAGCTTTCTTT. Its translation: CASRTGLVETEAFF.